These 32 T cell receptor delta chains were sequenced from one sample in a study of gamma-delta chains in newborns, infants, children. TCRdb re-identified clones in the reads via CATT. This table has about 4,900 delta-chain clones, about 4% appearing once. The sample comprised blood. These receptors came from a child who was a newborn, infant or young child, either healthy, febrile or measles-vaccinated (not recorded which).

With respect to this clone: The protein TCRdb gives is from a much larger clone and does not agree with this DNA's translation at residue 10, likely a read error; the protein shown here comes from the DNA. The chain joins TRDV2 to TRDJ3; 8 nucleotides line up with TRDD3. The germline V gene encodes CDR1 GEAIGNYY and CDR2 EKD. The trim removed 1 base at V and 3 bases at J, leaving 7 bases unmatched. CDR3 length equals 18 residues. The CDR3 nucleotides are TGTGCCTGTGACACACTGGGGGCAAGCTTCTGGGACACCCGACAGATGTTTTTC. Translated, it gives CACDTLGASFWDTRQMFF.

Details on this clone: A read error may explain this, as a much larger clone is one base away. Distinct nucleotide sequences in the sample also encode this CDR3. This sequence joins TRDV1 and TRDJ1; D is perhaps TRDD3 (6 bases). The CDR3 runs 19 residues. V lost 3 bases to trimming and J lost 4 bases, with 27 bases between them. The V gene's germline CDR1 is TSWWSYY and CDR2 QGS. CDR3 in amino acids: CALGDPLLEPGDWIDKLIF. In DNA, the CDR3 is TGTGCTCTTGGGGACCCGCTCCTTGAGCCAGGGGATTGGATCGATAAACTCATCTTT.

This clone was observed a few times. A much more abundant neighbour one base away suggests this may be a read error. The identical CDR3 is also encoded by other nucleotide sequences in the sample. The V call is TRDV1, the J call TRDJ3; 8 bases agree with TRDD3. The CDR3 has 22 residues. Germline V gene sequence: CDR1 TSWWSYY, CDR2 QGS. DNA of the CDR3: TGTGCTCTTGGGGAACTACCCCACTGGGGGTTCCCCAGCTCCTGGGACACCCGACAGATGTTCTTC. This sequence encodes CALGELPHWGFPSSWDTRQMFF.

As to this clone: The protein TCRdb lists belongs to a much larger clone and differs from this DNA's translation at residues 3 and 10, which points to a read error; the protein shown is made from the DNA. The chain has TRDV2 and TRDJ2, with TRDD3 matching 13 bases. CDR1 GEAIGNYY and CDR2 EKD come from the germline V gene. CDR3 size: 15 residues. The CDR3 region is CARDILGDTAAQLFF. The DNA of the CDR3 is TGTGCCCGTGACATACTGGGGGATACGGCAGCACAACTCTTCTTT.

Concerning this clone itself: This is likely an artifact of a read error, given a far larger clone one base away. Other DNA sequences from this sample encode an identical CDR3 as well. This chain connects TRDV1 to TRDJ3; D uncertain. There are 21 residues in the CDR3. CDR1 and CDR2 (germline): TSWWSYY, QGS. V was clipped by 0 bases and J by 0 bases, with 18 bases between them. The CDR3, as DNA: TGTGCTCTTGGGGAACTAGACTCCTCTAGGACCAGCTCCTGGGACACCCGACAGATGTTTTTC. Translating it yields CALGELDSSRTSSWDTRQMFF.

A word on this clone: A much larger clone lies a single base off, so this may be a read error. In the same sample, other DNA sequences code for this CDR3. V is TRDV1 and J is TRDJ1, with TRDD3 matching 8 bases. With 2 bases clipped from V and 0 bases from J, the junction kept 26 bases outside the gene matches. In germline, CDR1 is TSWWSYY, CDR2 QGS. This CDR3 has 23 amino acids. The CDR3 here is CALGENKMNFLLGAPPHTDKLIF. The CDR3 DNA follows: TGTGCTCTTGGGGAAAACAAGATGAACTTTCTACTGGGGGCCCCACCTCACACCGATAAACTCATCTTT.

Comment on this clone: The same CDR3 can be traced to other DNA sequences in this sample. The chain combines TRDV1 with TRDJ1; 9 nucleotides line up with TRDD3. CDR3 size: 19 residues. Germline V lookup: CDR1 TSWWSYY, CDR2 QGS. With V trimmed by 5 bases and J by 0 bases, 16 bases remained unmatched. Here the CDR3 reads CALGLSPTGGPPYTDKLIF. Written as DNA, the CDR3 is TGTGCTCTTGGGCTTTCCCCTACTGGGGGACCCCCGTACACCGATAAACTCATCTTT.

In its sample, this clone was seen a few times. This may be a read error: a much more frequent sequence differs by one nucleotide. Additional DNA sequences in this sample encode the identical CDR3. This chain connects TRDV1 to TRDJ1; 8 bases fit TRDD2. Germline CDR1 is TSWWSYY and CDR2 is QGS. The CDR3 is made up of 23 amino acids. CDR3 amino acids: CALGDHSFLTREYFFDYTDKLIF. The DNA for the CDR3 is TGTGCTCTTGGGGATCATTCCTTCCTAACGCGCGAGTACTTCTTCGATTACACTGATAAACTCATCTTT.

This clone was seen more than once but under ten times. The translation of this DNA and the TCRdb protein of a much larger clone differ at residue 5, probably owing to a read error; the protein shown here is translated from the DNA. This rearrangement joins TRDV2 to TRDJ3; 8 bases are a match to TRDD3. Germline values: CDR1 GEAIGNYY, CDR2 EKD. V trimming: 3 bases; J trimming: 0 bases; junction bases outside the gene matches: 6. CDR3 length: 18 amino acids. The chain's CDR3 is CACDAGDTSSWDTRQMFF. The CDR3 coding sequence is TGTGCCTGTGACGCCGGGGATACCAGCTCCTGGGACACCCGACAGATGTTTTTC.

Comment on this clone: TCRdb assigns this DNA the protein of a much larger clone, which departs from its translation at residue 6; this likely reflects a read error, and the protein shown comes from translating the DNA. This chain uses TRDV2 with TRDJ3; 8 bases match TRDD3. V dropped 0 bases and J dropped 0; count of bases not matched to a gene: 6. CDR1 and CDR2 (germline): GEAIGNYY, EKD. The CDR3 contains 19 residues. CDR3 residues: CACDTWDTRSSWDTRQMFF. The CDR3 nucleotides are TGTGCCTGTGACACCTGGGATACGAGGAGCTCCTGGGACACCCGACAGATGTTTTTC.

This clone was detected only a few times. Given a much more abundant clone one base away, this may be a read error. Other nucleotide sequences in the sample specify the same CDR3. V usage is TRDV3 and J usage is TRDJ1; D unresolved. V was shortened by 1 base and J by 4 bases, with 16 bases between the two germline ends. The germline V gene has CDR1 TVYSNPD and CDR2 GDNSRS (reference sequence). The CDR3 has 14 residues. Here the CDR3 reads CAFTSLALGDKLIF. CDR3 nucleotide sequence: TGTGCCTTTACGTCGCTCGCGTTGGGCGATAAACTCATCTTT.

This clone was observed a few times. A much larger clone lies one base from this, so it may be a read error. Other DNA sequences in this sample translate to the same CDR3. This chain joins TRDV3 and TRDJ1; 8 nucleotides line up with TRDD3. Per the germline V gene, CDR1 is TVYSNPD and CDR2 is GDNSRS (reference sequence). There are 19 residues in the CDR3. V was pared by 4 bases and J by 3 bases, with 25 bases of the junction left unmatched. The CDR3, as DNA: TGTGCCTGCGGGGGCTTTCCCCCTTACTGGGGGCCTGGATCCGATAAACTCATCTTT. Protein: CACGGFPPYWGPGSDKLIF. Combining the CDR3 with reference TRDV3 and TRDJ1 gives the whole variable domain CDKVTQSSPDQTVASGSEVVLLCTYDTVYSNPDLFWYRIRPDYSFQFVFYGDNSRSEGADFTQGRFSVKHILTQKAFHLVISPVRTEDSATYYCACGGFPPYWGPGSDKLIFGKGTRVTVEP.

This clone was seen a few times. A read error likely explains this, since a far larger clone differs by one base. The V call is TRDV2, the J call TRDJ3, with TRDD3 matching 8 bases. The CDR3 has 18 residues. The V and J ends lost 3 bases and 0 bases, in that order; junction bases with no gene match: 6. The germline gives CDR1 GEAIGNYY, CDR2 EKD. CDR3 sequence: CACDVLGASSWDTRQMFF. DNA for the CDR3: TGTGCCTGTGACGTACTGGGGGCTAGCTCCTGGGACACCCGACAGATGTTTTTC.

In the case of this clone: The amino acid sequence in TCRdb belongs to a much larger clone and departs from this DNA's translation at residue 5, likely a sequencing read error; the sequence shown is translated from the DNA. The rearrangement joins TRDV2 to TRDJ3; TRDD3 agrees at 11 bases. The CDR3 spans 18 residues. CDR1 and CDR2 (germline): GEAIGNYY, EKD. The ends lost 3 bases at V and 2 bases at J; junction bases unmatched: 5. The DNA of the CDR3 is TGTGCCTGTGACGCCGTACTGGGGGATACCTGGGACACCCGACAGATGTTTTTC. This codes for CACDAVLGDTWDTRQMFF.

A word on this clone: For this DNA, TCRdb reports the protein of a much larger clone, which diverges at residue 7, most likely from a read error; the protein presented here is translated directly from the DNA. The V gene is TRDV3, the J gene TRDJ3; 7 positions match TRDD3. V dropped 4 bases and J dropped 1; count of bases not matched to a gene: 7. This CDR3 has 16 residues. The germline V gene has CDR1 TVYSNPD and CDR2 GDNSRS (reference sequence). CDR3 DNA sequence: TGTGCCTCCGGACTGGGGTGGTCCTGGGACACCCGACAGATGTTTTTC. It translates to CASGLGWSWDTRQMFF.

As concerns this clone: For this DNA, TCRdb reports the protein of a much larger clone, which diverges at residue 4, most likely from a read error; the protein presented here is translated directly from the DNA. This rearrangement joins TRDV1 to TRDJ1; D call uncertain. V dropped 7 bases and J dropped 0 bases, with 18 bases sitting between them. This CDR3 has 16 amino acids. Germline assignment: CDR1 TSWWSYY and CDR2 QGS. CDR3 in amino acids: CALDPGRFFYTDKLIF. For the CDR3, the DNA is TGTGCTCTTGACCCCGGGAGATTCTTTTACACCGATAAACTCATCTTT.

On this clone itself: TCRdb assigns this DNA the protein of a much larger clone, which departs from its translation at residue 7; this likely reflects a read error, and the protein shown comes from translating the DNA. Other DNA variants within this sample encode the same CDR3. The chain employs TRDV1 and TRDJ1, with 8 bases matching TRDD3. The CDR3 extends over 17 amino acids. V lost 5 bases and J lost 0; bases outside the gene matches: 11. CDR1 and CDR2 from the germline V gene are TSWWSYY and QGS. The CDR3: CALGIPTYGGYTDKLIF. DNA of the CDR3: TGTGCTCTTGGGATTCCCACGTATGGGGGATACACCGATAAACTCATCTTT.

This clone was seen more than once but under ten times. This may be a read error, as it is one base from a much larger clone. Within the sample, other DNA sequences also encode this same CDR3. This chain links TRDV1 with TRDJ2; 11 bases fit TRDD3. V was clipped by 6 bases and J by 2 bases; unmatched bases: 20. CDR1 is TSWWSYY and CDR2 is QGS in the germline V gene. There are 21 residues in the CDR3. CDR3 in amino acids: CALGPAPYGSLGDKLTAQLFF. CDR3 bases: TGTGCTCTTGGACCAGCCCCCTACGGGTCACTGGGGGATAAGTTGACAGCACAACTCTTCTTT.

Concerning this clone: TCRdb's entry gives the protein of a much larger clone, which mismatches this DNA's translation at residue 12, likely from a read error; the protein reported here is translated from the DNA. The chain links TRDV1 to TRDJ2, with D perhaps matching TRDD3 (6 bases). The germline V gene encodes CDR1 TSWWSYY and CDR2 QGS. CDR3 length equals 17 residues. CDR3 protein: CALGEVDGIALPAQLFF. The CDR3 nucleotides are TGTGCTCTTGGGGAAGTAGATGGGATAGCTTTGCCAGCACAACTCTTCTTT.

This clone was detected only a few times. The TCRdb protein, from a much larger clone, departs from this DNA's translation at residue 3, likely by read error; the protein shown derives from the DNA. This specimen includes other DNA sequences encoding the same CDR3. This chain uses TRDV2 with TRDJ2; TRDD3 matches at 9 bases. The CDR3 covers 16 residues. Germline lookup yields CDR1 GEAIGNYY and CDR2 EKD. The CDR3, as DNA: TGTGCCCGTGACACGGTACTGGGGGATTTGACAGCACAACTCTTCTTT. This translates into CARDTVLGDLTAQLFF.

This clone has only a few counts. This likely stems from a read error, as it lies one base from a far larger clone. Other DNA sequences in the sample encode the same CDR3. The CDR3 sequence is CALGELPPGGLGDTSWDTRQMFF. In DNA, the CDR3 is TGTGCTCTTGGGGAACTACCCCCCGGTGGGCTGGGGGATACGTCCTGGGACACCCGACAGATGTTTTTC. This chain joins TRDV1 and TRDJ3; 12 bases are shared with TRDD3. Germline V gene lookup returns CDR1 TSWWSYY and CDR2 QGS. V trimming: 0 bases; J trimming: 1 base; junction bases outside the gene matches: 13. The CDR3 consists of 23 residues.

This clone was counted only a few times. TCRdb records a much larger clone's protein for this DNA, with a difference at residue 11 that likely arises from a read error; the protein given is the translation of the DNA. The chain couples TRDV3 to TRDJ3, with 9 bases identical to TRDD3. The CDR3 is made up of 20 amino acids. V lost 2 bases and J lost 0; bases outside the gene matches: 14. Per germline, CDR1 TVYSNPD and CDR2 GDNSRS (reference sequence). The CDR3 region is CAFASFYWGKGSWDTRQMFF. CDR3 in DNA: TGTGCCTTTGCTTCCTTTTACTGGGGGAAGGGCTCCTGGGACACCCGACAGATGTTTTTC.

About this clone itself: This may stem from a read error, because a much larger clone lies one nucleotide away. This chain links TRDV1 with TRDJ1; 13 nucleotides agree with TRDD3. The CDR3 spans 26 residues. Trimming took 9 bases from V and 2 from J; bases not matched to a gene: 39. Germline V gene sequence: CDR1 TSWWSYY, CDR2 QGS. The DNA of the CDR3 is TGTGCTCTGCTCGGCCTCCCCGCGTCACTGGGGGATACGCGATCGATCGCGTGGGGAAGGACCGATAAACTCATCTTT. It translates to CALLGLPASLGDTRSIAWGRTDKLIF.

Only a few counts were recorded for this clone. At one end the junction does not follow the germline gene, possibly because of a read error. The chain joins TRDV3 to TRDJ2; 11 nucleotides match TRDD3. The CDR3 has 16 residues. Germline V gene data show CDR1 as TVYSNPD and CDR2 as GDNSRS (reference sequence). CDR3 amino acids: CALGLGDTALTSQLFF. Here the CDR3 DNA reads TGTGCCCTTGGCCTGGGGGATACCGCTTTGACATCACAACTCTTCTTT. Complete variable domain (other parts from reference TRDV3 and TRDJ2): CDKVTQSSPDQTVASGSEVVLLCTYDTVYSNPDLFWYRIRPDYSFQFVFYGDNSRSEGADFTQGRFSVKHILTQKAFHLVISPVRTEDSATYYCALGLGDTALTSQLFFGKGTQLIVEP.

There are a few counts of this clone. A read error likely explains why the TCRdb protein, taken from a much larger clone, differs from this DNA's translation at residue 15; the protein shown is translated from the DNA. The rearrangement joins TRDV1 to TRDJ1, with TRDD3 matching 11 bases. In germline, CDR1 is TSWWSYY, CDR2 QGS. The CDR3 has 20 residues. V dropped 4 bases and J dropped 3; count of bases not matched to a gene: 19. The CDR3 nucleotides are TGTGCTCTTGGGGGACCAGGGGCTACGGCGGCTGGGGGATACCCCGATAAACTCATCTTT. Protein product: CALGGPGATAAGGYPDKLIF.

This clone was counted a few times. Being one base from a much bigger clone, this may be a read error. The CDR3 protein is CACDLLGDTQDPSSWDTRQMFF. The CDR3 DNA reads TGTGCCTGTGACTTACTGGGGGATACGCAAGATCCTAGCTCCTGGGACACCCGACAGATGTTTTTC. This chain uses TRDV2 with TRDJ3; 13 nucleotides match TRDD3. The CDR3 sequence is 22 residues long. V lost 3 bases and J lost 0; bases outside the gene matches: 13. Germline values: CDR1 GEAIGNYY, CDR2 EKD.

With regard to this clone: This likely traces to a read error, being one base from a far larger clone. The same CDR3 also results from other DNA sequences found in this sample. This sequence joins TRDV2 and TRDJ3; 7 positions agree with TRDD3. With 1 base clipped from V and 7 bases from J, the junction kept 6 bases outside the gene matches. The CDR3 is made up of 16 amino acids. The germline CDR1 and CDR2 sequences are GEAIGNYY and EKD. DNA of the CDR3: TGTGCCTGTGACACAGCGGATACGCGTGACACCCGACAGATGTTTTTC. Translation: CACDTADTRDTRQMFF.

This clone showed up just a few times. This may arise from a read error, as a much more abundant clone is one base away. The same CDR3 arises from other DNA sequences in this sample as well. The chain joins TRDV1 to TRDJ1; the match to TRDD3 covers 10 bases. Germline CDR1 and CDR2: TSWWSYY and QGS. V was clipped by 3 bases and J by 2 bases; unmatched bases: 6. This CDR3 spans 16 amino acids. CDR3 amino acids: CALGESKLGDTDKLIF. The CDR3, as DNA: TGTGCTCTTGGGGAGTCGAAACTGGGGGATACCGATAAACTCATCTTT.

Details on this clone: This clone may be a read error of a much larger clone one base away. CDR3 sequence: CALGVYPRLPTGGYDTDKLIF. DNA of the CDR3: TGTGCTCTTGGGGTATACCCGCGTCTTCCTACTGGGGGATACGACACCGATAAACTCATCTTT. The chain employs TRDV1 and TRDJ1; 13 bases fit TRDD3. The V segment lost 4 bases and the J segment 0 bases; nucleotides outside the gene matches: 17. The length of the CDR3 is 21 residues. Per the germline V gene, CDR1 is TSWWSYY and CDR2 is QGS.

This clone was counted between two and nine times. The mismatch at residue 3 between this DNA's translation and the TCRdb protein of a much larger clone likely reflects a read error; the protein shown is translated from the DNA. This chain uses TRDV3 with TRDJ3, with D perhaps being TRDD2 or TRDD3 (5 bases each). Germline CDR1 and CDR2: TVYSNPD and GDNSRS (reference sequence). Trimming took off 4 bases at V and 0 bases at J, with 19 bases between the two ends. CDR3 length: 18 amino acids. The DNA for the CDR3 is TGTGCCTCTGCGTACTGGACCTACAGCTCCTGGGACACCCGACAGATGTTTTTC. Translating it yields CASAYWTYSSWDTRQMFF. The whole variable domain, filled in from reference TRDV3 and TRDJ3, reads CDKVTQSSPDQTVASGSEVVLLCTYDTVYSNPDLFWYRIRPDYSFQFVFYGDNSRSEGADFTQGRFSVKHILTQKAFHLVISPVRTEDSATYYCASAYWTYSSWDTRQMFFGTGIKLFVEP.

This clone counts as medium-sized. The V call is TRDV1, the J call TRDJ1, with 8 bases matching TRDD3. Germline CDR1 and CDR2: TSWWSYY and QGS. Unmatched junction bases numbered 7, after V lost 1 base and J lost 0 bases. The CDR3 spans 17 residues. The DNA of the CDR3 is TGTGCTCTTGGGGAACGGACACTGGGGGTCGACACCGATAAACTCATCTTT. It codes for CALGERTLGVDTDKLIF.

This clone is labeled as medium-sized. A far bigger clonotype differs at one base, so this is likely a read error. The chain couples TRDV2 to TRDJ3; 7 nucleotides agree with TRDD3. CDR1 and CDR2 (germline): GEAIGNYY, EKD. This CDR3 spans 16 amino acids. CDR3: CACDWGSSWDARQMFF. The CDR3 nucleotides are TGTGCCTGTGACTGGGGGAGCTCCTGGGACGCCCGACAGATGTTTTTC.